This T cell receptor (beta chain) was sequenced during a study of cytomegalovirus exposure and HLA in healthy donors. The PCR used 60 Vbeta and 13 Jbeta primers. The repertoire was sequenced with immunoSEQ multiplex PCR; TCRdb's copy has only in-frame clones and lacks some. The sample carries approximately 100,000 clones, approximately 80% recorded once. This CDR3 region has 13 residues. Trimming removed 6 bases at V and 5 bases at J, with 13 bases between. Germline CDR1 and CDR2: MNHEY and SVGAGI. The sample was PBMCs. This chain links TRBV6-5 with TRBJ2-5; D is ambiguous. The receptor was isolated from a woman under 30 in good health and CMV-seropositive. The CDR3 region is CASRLRGWETQYF. The CDR3 nucleotides are TGTGCCAGCAGACTTAGAGGATGGGAGACCCAGTACTTC.